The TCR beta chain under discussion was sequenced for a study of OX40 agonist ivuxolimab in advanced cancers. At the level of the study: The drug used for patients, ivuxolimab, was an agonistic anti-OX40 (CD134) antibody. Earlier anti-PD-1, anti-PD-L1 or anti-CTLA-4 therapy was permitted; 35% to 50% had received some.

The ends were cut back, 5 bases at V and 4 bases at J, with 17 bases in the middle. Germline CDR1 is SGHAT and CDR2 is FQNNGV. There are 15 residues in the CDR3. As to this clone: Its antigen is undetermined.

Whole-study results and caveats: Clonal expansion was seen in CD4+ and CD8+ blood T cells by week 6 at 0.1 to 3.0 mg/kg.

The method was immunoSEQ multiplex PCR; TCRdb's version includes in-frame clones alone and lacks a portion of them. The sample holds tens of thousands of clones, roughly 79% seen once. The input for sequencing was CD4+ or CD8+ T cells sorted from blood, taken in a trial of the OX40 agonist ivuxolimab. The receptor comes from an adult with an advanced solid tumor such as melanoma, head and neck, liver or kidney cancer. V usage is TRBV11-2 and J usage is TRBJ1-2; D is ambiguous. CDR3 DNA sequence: TGTGCCAGCAGCCCTCGGACGGCAGCAGGCTATGGCTACACCTTC. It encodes CASSPRTAAGYGYTF. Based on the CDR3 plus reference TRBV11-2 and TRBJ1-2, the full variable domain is EAGVAQSPRYKIIEKRQSVAFWCNPISGHATLYWYQQILGQGPKLLIQFQNNGVVDDSQLPKDRFSAERLKGVDSTLKIQPAKLEDSAVYLCASSPRTAAGYGYTFGSGTRLTVV.